This T cell receptor beta chain was captured by sequencing in a study of T cells in Graves' hyperthyroidism and ophthalmopathy. The TCR beta CDR3 regions underwent amplification using RNA transcripts as the source. The HTBI primer set served for first-round RT-PCR of the TCR CDR3. Via MiXCR, TCRdb re-called the multiplex PCR reads, giving one row per CDR3 protein. The data hold about 290,000 distinct CDR3 sequences, with less than 20% observed a single time. Germline V gene data show CDR1 as SGHNT and CDR2 as YENEEA. This CDR3 has 15 amino acids. Trimming pared 6 bases from V and 0 bases from J, leaving 14 bases between. This clonotype has ten or more counts.

The V gene is TRBV11-3, the J gene TRBJ1-1; tentative D call: TRBD1 (5 bases). The sequence was collected from a man between 45 and 60 years old with Graves' ophthalmopathy. The sample taken for sequencing was blood. For the CDR3, the DNA is TGTGCCAGCAGTCCACGGGGGGGTCTGAACACTGAAGCTTTCTTT. Protein product: CASSPRGGLNTEAFF.